This T cell receptor (beta chain) was sequenced in a study of Graves' ophthalmopathy and Graves' hyperthyroidism. Whole-study findings and limits: It was with approximately 70% sensitivity and about 72% specificity that the model predicted ophthalmopathy progression.

Notes on this clonotype: What it binds is not known.

Enrolled hyperthyroidism patients had a new diagnosis, a duration under 2 months, and an age of 18 to 65. Clinical symptoms, serum thyroxine, TRAb, thyroid ultrasound and orbital computed tomography determined diagnosis. Fresh peripheral blood (approximately 9.5 ml) yielded the PBMCs. The CDR3 contains 13 residues. V gave up 5 bases and J gave up 6 bases; unmatched junction bases: 4. Germline CDR1 is MNHNS and CDR2 is SASEGT. From RNA, the CDR3 regions of TCR beta chains were amplified and sequenced. An opening RT-PCR round employed HTBI primers and preceded a second-round multiplex PCR. One entry per CDR3 protein, called by TCRdb with MiXCR from the multiplex PCR reads. Here the sample spans about 420,000 distinct CDR3 sequences, 20% to 25% being singletons.

The sample taken for sequencing was peripheral blood. This TCR was recovered from a woman younger than 35 with stable Graves' hyperthyroidism. The chain couples TRBV6-1 to TRBJ2-7, with 10 bases fitting TRBD2. The CDR3 region is CASSQTSGFEQYF. The DNA of the CDR3 is TGTGCCAGCAGTCAGACTAGCGGGTTCGAGCAGTACTTC.